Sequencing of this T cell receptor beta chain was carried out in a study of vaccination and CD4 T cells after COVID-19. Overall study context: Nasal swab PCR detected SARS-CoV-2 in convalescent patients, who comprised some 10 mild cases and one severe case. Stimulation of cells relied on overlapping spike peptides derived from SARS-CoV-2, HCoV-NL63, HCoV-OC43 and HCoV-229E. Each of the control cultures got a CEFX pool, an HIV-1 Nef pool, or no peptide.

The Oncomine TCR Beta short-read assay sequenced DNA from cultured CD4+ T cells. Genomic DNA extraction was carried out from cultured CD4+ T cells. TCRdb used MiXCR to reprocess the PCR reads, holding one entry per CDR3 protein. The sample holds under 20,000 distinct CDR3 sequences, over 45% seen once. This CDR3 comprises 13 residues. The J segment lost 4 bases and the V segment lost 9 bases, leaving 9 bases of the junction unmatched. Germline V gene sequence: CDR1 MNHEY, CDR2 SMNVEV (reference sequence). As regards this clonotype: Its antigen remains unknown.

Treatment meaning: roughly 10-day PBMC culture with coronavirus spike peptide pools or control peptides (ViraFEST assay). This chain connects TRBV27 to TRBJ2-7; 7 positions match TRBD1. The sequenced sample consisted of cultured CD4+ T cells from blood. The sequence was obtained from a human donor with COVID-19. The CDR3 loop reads CASAQGIFYEQYF. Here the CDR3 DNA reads TGTGCCAGTGCACAGGGGATATTTTACGAGCAGTACTTC.